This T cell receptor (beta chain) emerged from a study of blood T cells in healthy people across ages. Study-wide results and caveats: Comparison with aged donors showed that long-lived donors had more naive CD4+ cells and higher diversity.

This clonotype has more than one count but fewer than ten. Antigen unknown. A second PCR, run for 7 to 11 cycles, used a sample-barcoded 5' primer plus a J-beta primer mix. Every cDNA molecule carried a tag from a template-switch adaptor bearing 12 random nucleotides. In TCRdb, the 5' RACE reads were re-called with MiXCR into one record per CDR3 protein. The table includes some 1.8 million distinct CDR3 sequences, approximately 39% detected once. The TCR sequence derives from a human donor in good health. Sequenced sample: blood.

DNA of the CDR3: TGTGCCAGCAGCTTACGGCCAGGGTCCCCCTCAAGCTCTGGGGCCAACGTCCTGACTTTC. Translating it yields CASSLRPGSPSSSGANVLTF. The chain employs TRBV7-2 and TRBJ2-6; possible D gene TRBD1, 5 bases. CDR3 length equals 20 residues. Trimming stripped 2 bases from V and 0 bases from J, with 20 bases between. Germline lookup yields CDR1 SGHTA and CDR2 FQGNSA.